Listed here are 25 T cell receptor beta chains from one sample, sequenced in a study of shared clonotypes between healthy human individuals. The method was immunoSEQ multiplex PCR; TCRdb's version includes in-frame clones alone and lacks a portion of them. The table has roughly 2.5 million clones, about 92% seen once. Sequenced: naive CD4+ T cells sorted from blood. Subset given: CD45RA+ positively selected. Every receptor here comes from a man between 18 and 29 years old in good health.

V is TRBV5-1 and J is TRBJ1-2; TRBD1 matches 7 bases. The ends lost 0 bases at V and 4 bases at J; junction bases unmatched: 9. CDR3 length equals 16 residues. Germline loops: CDR1 SGHRS, CDR2 YFSETQ. The chain's CDR3 is CASSLDPRGLGYGYTF. The CDR3 DNA reads TGCGCCAGCAGCTTGGATCCTAGGGGGCTGGGCTATGGCTACACCTTC. Together with reference TRBV5-1 and TRBJ1-2, the CDR3 gives the full variable domain: KAGVTQTPRYLIKTRGQQVTLSCSPISGHRSVSWYQQTPGQGLQFLFEYFSETQRNKGNFPGRFSGRQFSNSRSEMNVSTLELGDSALYLCASSLDPRGLGYGYTFGSGTRLTVV.

CDR3 nucleotides: TGTGCCAGCAGACTGGCGGCAGGGGGGTTCTATGGCTACACCTTC. Translated: CASRLAAGGFYGYTF. The V gene is TRBV5-6, the J gene TRBJ1-2; 7 bases are a match to TRBD1. The CDR3 covers 15 residues. Germline lookup yields CDR1 SGHDT and CDR2 YYEEEE. V shed 5 bases and J 4 bases; nucleotides not matched to a gene: 11.

The gene calls are TRBV7-2 and TRBJ1-1; the D gene is possibly TRBD1 (6 bases). The V end lost 0 bases, the J end lost 5 bases, and 16 bases lay between the germline ends. This CDR3 has 16 residues. Looked up from germline, CDR1 is SGHTA and CDR2 is FQGNSA. CDR3 bases: TGTGCCAGCAGCTTAGCAGGGCCAGGGGTTACGACTGAAGCTTTCTTT. Its protein is CASSLAGPGVTTEAFF.

This chain links TRBV7-2 with TRBJ2-6; no clear D. V shed 1 base and J shed 0 bases, with 4 bases lying between them. The CDR3 has 15 amino acids. Germline loops: CDR1 SGHTA, CDR2 FQGNSA. The CDR3 sequence is CASSLGPSGANVLTF. Written as DNA, the CDR3 is TGTGCCAGCAGCTTAGGCCCCTCTGGGGCCAACGTCCTGACTTTC.

The chain is built from TRBV10-3 and TRBJ2-3; D perhaps matches TRBD1 (5 bases). CDR3 size: 12 residues. Looked up from germline, CDR1 is ENHRY and CDR2 is SYGVKD. Trimming left V 6 bases short and J 4 bases short, with 8 bases between. CDR3 DNA sequence: TGTGCCATCAGAGGGGTTTCAGATACGCAGTATTTT. This gives the protein CAIRGVSDTQYF.

This chain uses TRBV5-1 with TRBJ2-5; tentative D call: TRBD2 (5 bases). Per germline, CDR1 SGHRS and CDR2 YFSETQ. This CDR3 has 13 residues. Trimming stripped 7 bases from V and 1 base from J, with 11 bases between. The CDR3 protein is CASAFAGQETQYF. The CDR3 nucleotides are TGCGCCAGCGCCTTTGCGGGCCAAGAGACCCAGTACTTC.

This chain connects TRBV30 to TRBJ2-7; 7 bases align to TRBD1. This CDR3 has 15 amino acids. Germline V gives CDR1 GTSNPN, CDR2 SVGIG (reference sequence). V lost 0 bases and J lost 4; bases outside the gene matches: 9. The CDR3 region is CAWSVGIGTEYEQYF. Written as DNA, the CDR3 is TGTGCCTGGAGTGTAGGGATTGGGACAGAGTACGAGCAGTACTTC.

This clone appeared a single time. This CDR3 is also generated by other DNA sequences in the sample. The chain employs TRBV6-5 and TRBJ2-2, with D hard to call. The CDR3 loop spans 14 amino acids. Germline-derived CDR1 and CDR2 are MNHEY and SVGAGI. V was pared by 2 bases and J by 4 bases, with 8 bases between. CDR3 sequence reads: CASSYLAGTGELFF. The CDR3 DNA reads TGTGCCAGCAGTTACCTTGCTGGCACCGGGGAGCTGTTTTTT.

The chain joins TRBV10-3 to TRBJ2-2; TRBD2 agrees at 11 bases. Unmatched junction bases numbered 2, after V lost 7 bases and J lost 1 base. CDR1 is ENHRY, CDR2 SYGVKD, per germline. The CDR3 spans 15 residues. The CDR3 DNA is TGTGCCATCACCGGACTAGCGGGGAACACCGGGGAGCTGTTTTTT. As protein: CAITGLAGNTGELFF.

The chain has TRBV7-9 and TRBJ2-3; no firm D call. Trimming removed 4 bases from V and 0 bases from J, with 11 bases in between. Germline loops: CDR1 SEHNR, CDR2 FQNEAQ (reference sequence). The CDR3 contains 15 residues. As DNA, the CDR3 is TGTGCCAGCAGCTCCCCGGCTGCTAGCACAGATACGCAGTATTTT. Amino acids: CASSSPAASTDTQYF.

About this clone itself: Other DNA sequences within the sample encode an identical CDR3. The V gene is TRBV7-2, the J gene TRBJ2-5, with D perhaps matching TRBD1 (5 bases). The germline V and J ends were trimmed by 1 base and 1 base, with 7 bases remaining between them. The CDR3 runs to 14 residues. Germline CDR1 is SGHTA and CDR2 is FQGNSA. Here the CDR3 reads CASSLVRAQETQYF. CDR3 nucleotides: TGTGCCAGCAGCTTAGTCAGGGCCCAAGAGACCCAGTACTTC.

As regards this clone: At the DNA level, this CDR3 is encoded by other sequences in the same sample as well. This chain joins TRBV28 and TRBJ1-4; 10 nucleotides line up with TRBD1. V shed 4 bases and J 10 bases; nucleotides not matched to a gene: 6. CDR1 is MDHEN, CDR2 SYDVKM, per germline. This CDR3 spans 14 amino acids. DNA for the CDR3: TGTGCCAGCAGTTCCGGACAGGGGGATGGAAAACTGTTTTTT. Translating gives CASSSGQGDGKLFF.

The rearrangement joins TRBV30 to TRBJ2-6; 8 positions match TRBD2. Germline V gives CDR1 GTSNPN, CDR2 SVGIG (reference sequence). V trimming: 2 bases; J trimming: 2 bases; junction bases outside the gene matches: 11. The CDR3 extends over 18 amino acids. The chain's CDR3 is CAWSKSIAGKAGANVLTF. CDR3 DNA sequence: TGTGCCTGGAGTAAGTCGATAGCGGGAAAGGCTGGGGCCAACGTCCTGACTTTC.

The chain couples TRBV5-4 to TRBJ1-4; D not resolved. The CDR3 loop spans 15 amino acids. CDR1 and CDR2 from the germline V gene are SGHNT and YYREEE (reference sequence). V was trimmed by 4 bases and J by 0 bases, leaving 10 bases between them. The CDR3 nucleotides are TGTGCCAGCAGCCGGGATGGGTCAACTAATGAAAAACTGTTTTTT. It yields the protein CASSRDGSTNEKLFF.

This sequence joins TRBV10-3 and TRBJ2-5; D could derive from TRBD1 or TRBD2 (5 bases each). The CDR3 covers 14 residues. Between the trimmed V and J ends, which lost 8 bases and 0 bases, there was a span of 13 bases. Germline CDR1 reads ENHRY; CDR2 reads SYGVKD. For the CDR3, the DNA is TGTGCCATCCGGGGAACAGGAAACCAAGAGACCCAGTACTTC. This sequence encodes CAIRGTGNQETQYF.

The V and J genes are TRBV6-5 and TRBJ1-1; no reliable D call. This CDR3 has 13 amino acids. V was shortened by 7 bases and J by 1 base, with 10 bases between the two germline ends. Germline values: CDR1 MNHEY, CDR2 SVGAGI. The CDR3 DNA reads as TGTGCCAGCACGGAACAGCAGAACACTGAAGCTTTCTTT. This gives the protein CASTEQQNTEAFF.

The J gene is TRBJ2-7, the V gene TRBV11-2, with 13 bases matching TRBD2. The CDR3 consists of 16 residues. The J segment lost 2 bases and the V segment lost 5 bases, leaving 6 bases of the junction unmatched. Germline lookup yields CDR1 SGHAT and CDR2 FQNNGV. CDR3 sequence reads: CASSRTSGRTTYEQYF. As DNA, the CDR3 is TGTGCCAGCAGCCGGACTAGCGGGAGAACTACCTACGAGCAGTACTTC.

This chain connects TRBV6-1 to TRBJ2-7; 8 bases agree with TRBD1. The CDR3 loop spans 15 amino acids. Per the germline V gene, CDR1 is MNHNS and CDR2 is SASEGT. With V trimmed by 4 bases and J by 3 bases, 8 bases remained unmatched. The CDR3 region has the DNA TGTGCCAGCAGTGCGCAAGCAGGGGGCATCTACGAGCAGTACTTC. Its protein is CASSAQAGGIYEQYF.

The genes are TRBV11-2 and TRBJ2-7, with D maybe TRBD2 (5 bases). Trimming stripped 1 base from V and 7 bases from J, with 11 bases between. The CDR3 sequence is 13 residues long. The germline V gene has CDR1 SGHAT and CDR2 FQNNGV. The CDR3 DNA reads as TGTGCCAGCAGCTTAGTTCCAGCGGTGGAGCAGTACTTC. Translated: CASSLVPAVEQYF.

With regard to this clone: The sample contains more than one DNA sequence encoding this CDR3. The chain combines TRBV11-2 with TRBJ2-3; D perhaps matches TRBD2 (5 bases). Germline V lookup: CDR1 SGHAT, CDR2 FQNNGV. CDR3 length: 14 amino acids. Trimming stripped 8 bases from V and 0 bases from J, with 12 bases between. CDR3 loop: CASSRVTSTDTQYF. In DNA, the CDR3 is TGTGCCAGCTCGCGGGTTACTAGCACAGATACGCAGTATTTT.

The CDR3 DNA reads as TGTGCCACCAGCAGCCAGCGGTGGGGGGATCGCTACGAGCAGTACTTC. Its translation is CATSSQRWGDRYEQYF. The chain links TRBV15 to TRBJ2-7, with a tentative D call TRBD2 (6 bases). CDR3 length equals 16 residues. Trimming shortened V by 3 bases and J by 3 bases, and 18 bases separated the two germline ends. From germline, CDR1 is LNHNV and CDR2 YYDKDF (reference sequence). The variable domain in full, with the rest retrieved from reference TRBV15 and TRBJ2-7, is DAMVIQNPRYQVTQFGKPVTLSCSQTLNHNVMYWYQQKSSQAPKLLFHYYDKDFNNEADTPDNFQSRRPNTSFCFLDIRSPGLGDTAMYLCATSSQRWGDRYEQYFGPGTRLTVT.

CDR3 protein: CASSKWHEGTGPRETEAFF. The CDR3 DNA is TGTGCCAGCAGCAAATGGCACGAGGGAACGGGACCGCGAGAGACTGAAGCTTTCTTT. This chain connects TRBV21-1 to TRBJ1-1. TRBV21-1 is an annotated pseudogene. This CDR3 is 19 amino acids long.

CDR3 sequence: CASSPPRGETQYF. CDR3 in DNA: TGTGCCAGCAGTCCCCCAAGGGGAGAGACCCAGTACTTC. The rearrangement links TRBV6-5 to TRBJ2-5; D is perhaps TRBD1 (5 bases). V lost 5 bases and J lost 4, with 11 bases in between. This CDR3 has 13 amino acids. Germline V CDR1 and CDR2: MNHEY, SVGAGI.

The J gene is TRBJ2-6, the V gene TRBV25-1; TRBD1 is a possible D gene (5 bases). The germline V gene has CDR1 MGHDK and CDR2 SYGVNS. V dropped 1 base and J dropped 4 bases, with 8 bases sitting between them. The CDR3 has 15 amino acids. The CDR3 sequence is CASSESGYGANVLTF. The CDR3 DNA sequence: TGTGCCAGCAGTGAATCAGGGTACGGGGCCAACGTCCTGACTTTC. Full variable domain (outside the CDR3, taken from reference TRBV25-1 and TRBJ2-6): EADIYQTPRYLVIGTGKKITLECSQTMGHDKMYWYQQDPGMELHLIHYSYGVNSTEKGDLSSESTVSRIRTEHFPLTLESARPSHTSQYLCASSESGYGANVLTFGAGSRLTVL.

The gene calls are TRBV6-1 and TRBJ2-5; no clear D. Germline V gene sequence: CDR1 MNHNS, CDR2 SASEGT. The CDR3 length is 12 residues. Trimming took 5 bases from V and 5 from J, leaving 9 bases between them. CDR3 sequence: CASSLHDETQYF. Here the CDR3 DNA reads TGTGCCAGCAGTCTACATGACGAGACCCAGTACTTC.